One and the same sample provided the 26 T cell receptor beta chains below, sequenced in a study of CD8 T cells in ankylosing spondylitis. These TCRs' antigens remain unknown. MiXCR, applied by TCRdb to the 5' RACE reads, yields one record per CDR3 protein. The sample shows some 840,000 distinct CDR3 sequences, about 11% of them seen only once. General study points: Blood of patients with ankylosing spondylitis appeared to be characterized by a TCR beta motif of fewer than 10 highly homologous variants.

Sequencing used blood, either unsorted or a sorted T cell fraction (not recorded which). The source of these receptors is a male donor with ankylosing spondylitis.

As to this clonotype: It may be a read error: a sequence one base away is much more abundant. V is TRBV4-2 and J is TRBJ2-7; the D is unclear. Germline CDR1 reads LGHNA; CDR2 reads YNFKEQ. The length of the CDR3 is 15 residues. In DNA form, the CDR3 reads TGTGCCAGCAGCCAAGGGTCAGGCGACTTCTACCAGCAGTACTTC. As protein: CASSQGSGDFYQQYF.

This clonotype was seen many times. This chain connects TRBV7-2 to TRBJ2-1; 7 bases are shared with TRBD1. Per germline, CDR1 SGHTA and CDR2 FQGNSA. V gave up 6 bases and J gave up 4 bases; unmatched junction bases: 3. The CDR3 runs 13 residues. The CDR3 DNA sequence: TGTGCCAGCAGGCTGGACAGGTACAATGAGCAGTTCTTC. Translated, it gives CASRLDRYNEQFF.

This clonotype has ten or more counts. This chain uses TRBV7-2 with TRBJ1-1, with D possibly TRBD1 on 5 matching bases. Germline V gives CDR1 SGHTA, CDR2 FQGNSA. This CDR3 contains 15 residues. Trimming took off 0 bases at V and 0 bases at J, with 8 bases between the two ends. The CDR3 nucleotides read TGTGCCAGCAGCTTAGCGGGGACTATGAACACTGAAGCTTTCTTT. This translates into CASSLAGTMNTEAFF.

V gene TRBV12-5 combines with J gene TRBJ1-1, with TRBD1 as a possible D gene (6 bases). Trimming pared 6 bases from V and 6 bases from J, leaving 14 bases between. CDR1 is LGHNT and CDR2 is FRNRAP in the germline V gene. The CDR3 loop spans 13 amino acids. The CDR3: CASGHDRRAEAFF. In nucleotides, the CDR3 is TGTGCTAGTGGCCATGACAGGCGGGCTGAAGCTTTCTTT.

The CDR3 sequence: CASSLVRTSGEQYF. CDR3 sequence (DNA): TGTGCCAGCAGTTTAGTCCGGACTAGCGGTGAGCAGTACTTC. The gene calls are TRBV27 and TRBJ2-7; 10 bases are shared with TRBD2. Per the germline V gene, CDR1 is MNHEY and CDR2 is SMNVEV (reference sequence). J lost 7 bases, V lost 2 bases, and 5 bases had no gene match. This CDR3 has 14 amino acids.

V is TRBV7-9 and J is TRBJ2-1; D not certain. Trimming removed 5 bases at V and 5 bases at J, with 16 bases between. Germline V CDR1 and CDR2: SEHNR, FQNEAQ (reference sequence). CDR3 length: 15 residues. The CDR3 loop reads CASSTGPIRDNEQFF. As DNA, the CDR3 is TGTGCCAGCAGCACGGGCCCAATAAGGGACAATGAGCAGTTCTTC.

The gene calls are TRBV4-3 and TRBJ2-7; TRBD1 matches 8 bases. The CDR3 is 17 residues long. Germline trimming cut 0 bases from V and 6 bases from J; bases unmatched to any gene: 13. Germline V gene sequence: CDR1 LGHNA, CDR2 YSLEER. CDR3 sequence: CASSQDLQGDLVGEQYF. CDR3 coding DNA: TGCGCCAGCAGCCAAGATCTACAGGGGGATCTGGTCGGCGAGCAGTACTTC.

A few counts support this clonotype. V and J are TRBV5-1 and TRBJ2-5; D unresolved. V lost 2 bases, J lost 2 bases, and 7 bases lay in between. Germline lookup yields CDR1 SGHRS and CDR2 YFSETQ. This CDR3 contains 13 residues. The CDR3, as DNA: TGCGCCAGCAGCTTCACTGTACAAGAGACCCAGTACTTC. Protein: CASSFTVQETQYF.

This clonotype was detected a few times. V usage is TRBV20-1 and J usage is TRBJ2-1; 11 bases fit TRBD2. This CDR3 is 14 amino acids long. The germline V gene has CDR1 DFQATT and CDR2 SNEGSKA (reference sequence). V shed 5 bases, J shed 10 bases, and the junction held 10 bases outside the gene matches. The CDR3 sequence is CSAPGLAALEEQFF. CDR3 in DNA: TGCAGTGCTCCGGGACTAGCGGCTTTGGAGGAGCAGTTCTTC.

The chain has TRBV20-1 and TRBJ1-2; D is possibly TRBD1 (5 bases). The CDR3 has 14 amino acids. CDR1 and CDR2 from the germline V gene are DFQATT and SNEGSKA (reference sequence). Trimming took 5 bases from V and 1 from J, leaving 14 bases between them. The CDR3, as DNA: TGCAGTGCTCCCAGTAGGCAGGGTAACTATGGCTACACCTTC. Translated, it gives CSAPSRQGNYGYTF.

The CDR3 loop reads CASVLQGVETQYF. CDR3 nucleotide sequence: TGTGCCAGCGTTTTACAGGGTGTAGAGACCCAGTACTTC. The rearrangement joins TRBV6-5 to TRBJ2-5; D might be TRBD1 (6 bases). The CDR3 is 13 residues long. Trimming took 8 bases from V and 4 from J, leaving 14 bases between them. The germline CDR1 and CDR2 sequences are MNHEY and SVGAGI.

J is TRBJ2-3 and V is TRBV7-2; D is perhaps TRBD2 (5 bases). This CDR3 region has 14 residues. The V end was cut by 1 base, the J end by 6 bases, with 11 bases between. Germline CDR1 and CDR2: SGHTA and FQGNSA. This CDR3 is CASSLVEGMDTQYF. CDR3 DNA sequence: TGTGCCAGCAGCTTAGTTGAGGGTATGGATACGCAGTATTTT.

This clonotype was detected ten times or more. V and J are TRBV29-1 and TRBJ1-6; the match to TRBD1 covers 7 bases. J lost 0 bases, V lost 7 bases, and 6 bases had no gene match. CDR3 length equals 15 residues. Germline V gene sequence: CDR1 SQVTM, CDR2 ANQGSEA. The CDR3 here is CSAMTGSSYNSPLHF. In DNA form, the CDR3 reads TGCAGCGCTATGACAGGGAGCTCCTATAATTCACCCCTCCACTTT.

V gene TRBV7-6 combines with J gene TRBJ2-1, with TRBD1 as a possible D gene (5 bases). The CDR3 loop spans 14 amino acids. The V gene lost 4 bases and the J gene lost 8 bases, with 15 bases spanning the gap. Germline V gives CDR1 SGHVS, CDR2 FNYEAQ. The CDR3 DNA follows: TGTGCCAGCAGCTCCCAGCAGGGCTGGGATGAGCAGTTCTTC. Its protein product is CASSSQQGWDEQFF.

This clonotype has more than one count but fewer than ten. The V and J genes are TRBV7-2 and TRBJ1-1, with D possibly being TRBD1 (5 bases). V shed 1 base and J shed 3 bases, with 9 bases lying between them. Germline V gene lookup returns CDR1 SGHTA and CDR2 FQGNSA. The CDR3 is 14 amino acids. In nucleotides, the CDR3 is TGTGCCAGCAGCTTAGTTGGGGACTACACTGAAGCTTTCTTT. It specifies CASSLVGDYTEAFF.

This rearrangement joins TRBV20-1 to TRBJ1-2, with 8 bases matching TRBD1. CDR3 length: 15 residues. V trimming: 6 bases; J trimming: 4 bases; junction bases outside the gene matches: 13. Looked up from germline, CDR1 is DFQATT and CDR2 is SNEGSKA (reference sequence). The CDR3 DNA is TGCAGTGCAGAATCATTCACAGGGGGAATCTATGGCTACACCTTC. It codes for CSAESFTGGIYGYTF.

The rearrangement links TRBV7-9 to TRBJ1-2; D remains ambiguous. Germline lookup yields CDR1 SEHNR and CDR2 FQNEAQ (reference sequence). The CDR3 length is 13 residues. The V end was cut by 2 bases, the J end by 6 bases, with 10 bases between. CDR3 bases: TGTGCCAGCAGCTTATCGGAGGGCGATGGCTACACCTTC. This sequence encodes CASSLSEGDGYTF.

This clonotype was detected only once. The chain joins TRBV28 to TRBJ2-2, with D possibly matching TRBD2 (5 bases). The ends were cut back, 5 bases at V and 7 bases at J, with 11 bases in the middle. Germline V CDR1 and CDR2: MDHEN, SYDVKM. This CDR3 spans 13 amino acids. The CDR3 coding sequence is TGTGCCAGCAGTATCCTTAGCGTCGGGGAGCTGTTTTTT. It codes for CASSILSVGELFF.

V usage is TRBV2 and J usage is TRBJ2-2; 7 positions match TRBD1. The V and J ends lost 6 bases and 4 bases, in that order; junction bases with no gene match: 8. Germline CDR1 is SNHLY and CDR2 is FYNNEI. The CDR3 consists of 15 residues. As DNA, the CDR3 is TGTGCCAGCAGGTACACAGGGGATGCCACCGGGGAGCTGTTTTTT. Translating it yields CASRYTGDATGELFF.

This sequence joins TRBV4-2 and TRBJ1-5, with 8 positions matching TRBD1. Germline lookup yields CDR1 LGHNA and CDR2 YNFKEQ. V lost 3 bases to trimming and J lost 6 bases; unmatched junction nucleotides: 10. The CDR3 contains 16 residues. The CDR3 sequence: CASSHTLDRASQPQHF. Here the CDR3 DNA reads TGTGCCAGCAGCCACACATTGGACAGGGCTAGTCAGCCCCAGCATTTT.

This clonotype was seen more than once but under ten times. This chain links TRBV29-1 with TRBJ1-2; possible D gene TRBD1, 6 bases. This CDR3 region has 12 residues. The V end lost 7 bases, the J end lost 6 bases, and 15 bases lay between the germline ends. Germline V gene lookup returns CDR1 SQVTM and CDR2 ANQGSEA. The CDR3 loop is CSARGPSDGYTF. In nucleotides, the CDR3 is TGCAGCGCCCGGGGGCCCTCAGATGGCTACACCTTC.

The J gene is TRBJ2-7, the V gene TRBV6-5; D is undetermined. V was shortened by 0 bases and J by 4 bases, with 10 bases between the two germline ends. CDR3 length: 14 amino acids. Germline CDR1 is MNHEY and CDR2 is SVGAGI. The CDR3 coding sequence is TGTGCCAGCAGTTACTCGGCAAATGGATACGAGCAGTACTTC. Protein product: CASSYSANGYEQYF.

This clonotype has only a few counts. The chain is built from TRBV11-3 and TRBJ2-1; TRBD2 matches 10 bases. CDR1 is SGHNT, CDR2 YENEEA, per germline. The CDR3 has 16 amino acids. V gave up 3 bases and J gave up 5 bases; unmatched junction bases: 7. The CDR3 loop is CASSLDPSGGNNEQFF. The CDR3, as DNA: TGTGCCAGCAGCTTGGATCCTAGCGGGGGAAACAATGAGCAGTTCTTC. Complete variable domain (other parts from reference TRBV11-3 and TRBJ2-1): EAGVVQSPRYKIIEKKQPVAFWCNPISGHNTLYWYLQNLGQGPELLIRYENEEAVDDSQLPKDRFSAERLKGVDSTLKIQPAELGDSAVYLCASSLDPSGGNNEQFFGPGTRLTVL.

Notes on this clonotype: A read error may explain this, as a much larger clone is one base away. V gene TRBV5-1 combines with J gene TRBJ2-1, with unresolved D. V dropped 4 bases and J dropped 1 base, with 9 bases sitting between them. CDR1 and CDR2 (germline): SGHRS, YFSETQ. This CDR3 has 14 amino acids. Written as DNA, the CDR3 is TGCGCCAGCAGCGGTCATGGGTCCTACAATGAGCAGTTCTTC. This codes for CASSGHGSYNEQFF. The variable domain in full, completed from reference TRBV5-1 and TRBJ2-1, reads KAGVTQTPRYLIKTRGQQVTLSCSPISGHRSVSWYQQTPGQGLQFLFEYFSETQRNKGNFPGRFSGRQFSNSRSEMNVSTLELGDSALYLCASSGHGSYNEQFFGPGTRLTVL.

This clonotype showed up just a few times. The chain employs TRBV2 and TRBJ1-5; TRBD1 is a possible D gene (5 bases). The germline V and J ends were trimmed by 6 bases and 9 bases, with 18 bases remaining between them. This CDR3 has 14 amino acids. The V gene's germline CDR1 is SNHLY and CDR2 FYNNEI. In nucleotides, the CDR3 is TGTGCCAGCAGGGAGACAGCGACCGGTGGGCCCCAGCATTTT. Its protein is CASRETATGGPQHF.

This clonotype was seen at least ten times. The chain couples TRBV11-2 to TRBJ2-5; no clear D. V was cut by 0 bases and J by 2 bases, with 10 bases left in between. The CDR3 loop spans 15 amino acids. Germline loops: CDR1 SGHAT, CDR2 FQNNGV. This chain's CDR3 is CASSLDLKGQETQYF. The CDR3 coding sequence is TGTGCCAGCAGCTTAGATCTGAAGGGACAAGAGACCCAGTACTTC.